These T cell receptor beta chains were read from a single sample in a study of T-cell reconstitution after alpha-beta-depleted transplantation in children. Via MiXCR, TCRdb re-called the PCR reads, giving one row per CDR3 protein. The data show 200,000 to 300,000 distinct CDR3 sequences, around 8% seen once. This specimen was PBMCs, mostly from graft donor cells, taken 180 days after TCRalphabeta/CD19-depleted stem cell transplant. The source of these receptors is a male patient younger than 18 who had a stem cell transplant for acute lymphoblastic leukemia, so the T cells may come from the graft donor. The CDR3 runs from the conserved cysteine through the conserved F or W. D genes are given only for firm matches. Size tells how often a clone was seen (once, few, many) or the class of an expanded clone, and some rows leave it out.

>-|TRBD1|TRBJ1-2|TRBV27
CASSHRGRQDGYTF
TGTGCCAGCAGTCACAGGGGGCGCCAGGATGGCTACACCTTC
>many|-|TRBJ2-7|TRBV10-3
CAISESAAREQYF
TGTGCCATCAGTGAGTCGGCGGCCCGCGAGCAGTACTTC
>many|-|TRBJ2-3|TRBV5-1
CASSFDGTDTQYF
TGCGCCAGCAGCTTCGATGGGACAGATACGCAGTATTTT
>many|-|TRBJ1-3|TRBV20-1
CSAPDFGNTIYF
TGCAGTGCTCCTGACTTTGGAAACACCATATATTTT
>many|-|TRBJ2-3|TRBV6-2/TRBV6-3
CASSYTAGGTDTQYF
TGTGCCAGCAGTTACACCGCGGGCGGCACAGATACGCAGTATTTT
>many|-|TRBJ1-3|TRBV5-1
CASSLAGAGTGNTIYF
TGCGCCAGCAGCTTGGCCGGGGCAGGGACTGGAAACACCATATATTTT
>many|-|TRBJ2-6|TRBV11-2
CASSFQAGASSGANVLTF
TGTGCCAGCAGTTTCCAAGCGGGCGCTAGCTCTGGGGCCAACGTCCTGACTTTC
>many|-|TRBJ1-4|TRBV6-5
CASSYGPNEKLFF
TGTGCCAGCAGTTACGGGCCTAATGAAAAACTGTTTTTT
>many|-|TRBJ2-7|TRBV29-1
CSVERRGGYEQYF
TGCAGCGTTGAAAGGAGGGGGGGCTACGAGCAGTACTTC
>many|TRBD2|TRBJ2-1|TRBV20-1
CSARGEGLISYNEQFF
TGCAGTGCTAGAGGGGAGGGGCTCATCTCCTACAATGAGCAGTTCTTC
>many|-|TRBJ2-7|TRBV4-1
CASSQGWQDEQYF
TGCGCCAGCAGCCAAGGCTGGCAGGACGAGCAGTACTTC
>many|-|TRBJ1-1|TRBV18
CASSPRGNTEAFF
TGTGCCAGCAGCCCCAGGGGGAACACTGAAGCTTTCTTT
>many|TRBD1|TRBJ1-5|TRBV20-1
CSARRDRNNQPQHF
TGCAGTGCTAGACGGGACAGGAACAATCAGCCCCAGCATTTT
>many|-|TRBJ2-2|TRBV5-1
CASSLQGNGLNTGELFF
TGCGCCAGCAGCCTGCAGGGGAACGGGTTGAACACCGGGGAGCTGTTTTTT
>few|-|TRBJ2-3|TRBV11-2
CASSPWDEDTQYF
TGTGCCAGCAGCCCATGGGACGAAGATACGCAGTATTTT
>many|TRBD2|TRBJ2-1|TRBV28
CASSFSGRNWDEQFF
TGTGCCAGCAGTTTTAGCGGGAGGAATTGGGATGAGCAGTTCTTC
>many|TRBD2|TRBJ2-3|TRBV6-6
CASSDGGLDTQYF
TGTGCCAGCAGTGACGGGGGGTTGGATACGCAGTATTTT
>many|-|TRBJ1-6|TRBV21-1
CASSKVVRGVNSPLHF
TGTGCCAGCAGCAAAGTGGTGCGAGGGGTGAATTCACCCCTCCACTTT
>many|-|TRBJ2-2|TRBV5-5
CASSLNRGQYTGELFF
TGTGCCAGCAGCTTGAATCGGGGGCAGTACACCGGGGAGCTGTTTTTT
>many|-|TRBJ2-5|TRBV10-3
CAISESLGTTQQETQYF
TGTGCCATCAGTGAGTCGCTGGGGACCACGCAACAGGAGACCCAGTACTTC
>many|-|TRBJ2-1|TRBV28
CASSYYNEQFF
TGTGCCAGCAGCTATTACAATGAGCAGTTCTTC
>many|-|TRBJ2-5|TRBV11-2
CASSLETNWETQYF
TGTGCCAGCAGCTTAGAGACTAATTGGGAGACCCAGTACTTC
>many|-|TRBJ1-5|TRBV5-1
CASSWDGHSNQPQHF
TGCGCCAGCAGCTGGGACGGACATAGCAATCAGCCCCAGCATTTT
>many|-|TRBJ2-7|TRBV9
CASSVGGDSSYEQYF
TGTGCCAGCAGCGTAGGCGGCGACAGTTCCTACGAGCAGTACTTC
>many|-|TRBJ2-1|TRBV7-9
CASSGGTENEQFF
TGTGCCAGCAGCGGCGGGACAGAGAATGAGCAGTTCTTC
>many|-|TRBJ1-5|TRBV28
CASSLLSFSHNQPQHF
TGTGCCAGCAGTTTATTGTCCTTCAGCCACAATCAGCCCCAGCATTTT
>many|-|TRBJ2-1|TRBV7-2
CASSLVTEYNEQFF
TGTGCCAGCAGCTTAGTTACAGAATACAATGAGCAGTTCTTC
>many|TRBD1|TRBJ2-6|TRBV29-1
CSVEGRGTNVLTF
TGCAGCGTTGAAGGCAGGGGGACCAACGTCCTGACTTTC
>many|-|TRBJ2-3|TRBV21-1
CASSKGAREPTDTQYF
TGTGCCAGCAGCAAAGGAGCGCGGGAGCCTACAGATACGCAGTATTTT
>many|-|TRBJ2-3|TRBV12-3/TRBV12-4
CASSFLGGTVRDQNRDTQYF
TGTGCCAGCAGTTTCCTAGGTGGGACCGTCCGGGATCAAAATCGAGATACGCAGTATTTT